This entry features one T cell receptor beta chain sequence. The assay was immunoSEQ multiplex PCR, and TCRdb's table has in-frame clones only and misses some. The table lists thousands of clones, 85% to 95% of them singletons. The sample is drawn from a study of tumor T cells in aggressive B-cell lymphoma. Material for sequencing was tumor tissue. The source is an adult with diffuse large B cell lymphoma.

This chain's CDR3 is CAWARARYNEQFF. Here the CDR3 DNA reads TGTGCCTGGGCCCGAGCGAGATACAATGAGCAGTTCTTC. The chain combines TRBV30 with TRBJ2-1; unclear D gene. The CDR3 contains 13 residues. V was trimmed by 5 bases and J by 4 bases, leaving 12 bases between them. CDR1 and CDR2 from the germline V gene are GTSNPN and SVGIG (reference sequence).